The text below deals with one T cell receptor (beta chain). Its cognate antigen is unknown. The source of the sample is a study of shared clonotypes between healthy human individuals. Study observations and caveats: Approximately 5% was the fraction of naive CD4 clonotypes found shared across a few donors.

The CDR3 extends over 15 amino acids. Germline CDR1 and CDR2: LGHNA and YSLEER. V lost 0 bases and J lost 1, with 7 bases in between. Per the original methods: ImmunoSEQ yielded junction-only sequences lacking quality scores, so filtering differed. The protocol was immunoSEQ multiplex PCR, while the TCRdb copy is restricted to in-frame clones and leaves out a portion. The V and J calls and the clone size are those of that table, but D and trimming were determined from the DNA. Here the sample spans 950,000 to 1,200,000 clones, around three quarters being singletons. Material for sequencing was memory CD4+ T cells from PBMCs. Subset of the sample: CD45RA-negative fraction. The chain employs TRBV4-3 and TRBJ1-3; D unclear. This clonotype was obtained from a man between 18 and 35 years old in good health. Some clones in this sample may be carry-over from other donors' samples. The CDR3 spells CASSQEPQSGNTIYF. The CDR3 region has the DNA TGCGCCAGCAGCCAAGAGCCACAATCTGGAAACACCATATATTTT.